These 10 T cell receptor delta chains originate from one sample sequenced in a study of γδ T cells in repeated Plasmodium falciparum infection. Flow sorting of PBMC yielded separate Vgamma9/Vdelta2+ and Vdelta2-negative gammadelta T cell populations for bulk repertoire analysis. TCRdb re-called the multiplex PCR reads using CATT. This table holds around 82,000 delta-chain clones, 1.4% found once. What was sequenced was gamma-delta T cells from blood. All receptors come from a pool of human donors (malaria-infected and uninfected, not separated).

Concerning this clone: Translating this DNA gives a protein that differs at residue 3 from the TCRdb one, which belongs to a much larger clone; a read error is likely, and the protein shown is this translation. V usage is TRDV2 and J usage is TRDJ1, with 10 bases lining up with TRDD3. TCRdb offers no J gene call, so here the DNA was matched to germline to obtain one. Looked up from germline, CDR1 is GEAIGNYY and CDR2 is EKD. This CDR3 spans 19 amino acids. CDR3 amino acids: CAYDSMPGTGGSNTDKLIF. The CDR3 DNA sequence: TGTGCCTATGACTCAATGCCCGGTACTGGGGGATCCAACACCGATAAACTCATCTTT.

Concerning this clone: A read error likely explains why the TCRdb protein, taken from a much larger clone, differs from this DNA's translation at residue 14; the protein shown is translated from the DNA. The genes are TRDV1 and TRDJ4; D is possibly TRDD3 (5 bases). The CDR3 has 23 residues. V gave up 0 bases and J gave up 3 bases, with 38 bases separating them. Germline assignment: CDR1 TSWWSYY and CDR2 QGS. CDR3 loop: CALGELISSPIYESWDLTGPLIF. DNA for the CDR3: TGTGCTCTTGGGGAACTAATTAGTAGCCCAATATACGAAAGCTGGGATTTGACGGGACCCCTGATCTTT.

The chain employs TRDV2 and TRDJ1; 10 bases map to TRDD3. The J gene was missing in TCRdb and was found by matching the end of the DNA to germline. V lost 3 bases to trimming and J lost 0 bases; unmatched junction nucleotides: 12. Germline V CDR1 and CDR2: GEAIGNYY, EKD. The CDR3 sequence is 18 residues long. The CDR3 region is CACDSMPGTGGYTDKLIF. CDR3 coding DNA: TGTGCCTGTGACTCAATGCCCGGTACTGGGGGATACACCGATAAACTCATCTTT.

This clone has a handful of counts. The protein TCRdb lists belongs to a much larger clone and differs from this DNA's translation at residue 12, which points to a read error; the protein shown is made from the DNA. The rearrangement links TRDV1 to TRDJ1; TRDD2 might be the D (7 bases). The J gene comes from matching the DNA to germline here; TCRdb lacks it. The CDR3 has 23 amino acids. V was trimmed by 4 bases and J by 10 bases, leaving 46 bases between them. The germline CDR1 and CDR2 sequences are TSWWSYY and QGS. CDR3 amino acids: CALGAFLGGTGSLRRSLSIRLIF. The CDR3 DNA sequence: TGTGCTCTTGGGGCCTTCCTTGGAGGTACTGGGAGCCTCCGGAGGAGTTTAAGTATCAGACTCATCTTT.

This clone was seen a handful of times. TCRdb attributes to this sequence the protein of a much larger clone, which differs from the DNA translation at residue 6; a read error is likely, and the protein displayed is translated from the DNA. The chain recombines TRDV2 with TRDJ1, with D possibly TRDD3 on 6 matching bases. TCRdb leaves out the J gene; it was filled in here by matching the DNA to germline. CDR3 size: 19 residues. Trimming removed 0 bases from V and 3 bases from J, with 25 bases in between. The germline gives CDR1 GEAIGNYY, CDR2 EKD. The CDR3 DNA sequence: TGTGCCTGTGACACCGAAGGCCTGGGGCGCAACCGGGGTGCCGATAAACTCATCTTT. Protein: CACDTEGLGRNRGADKLIF.

Remarks on this clone: Given a far larger clone just one base away, this is likely a sequencing read error. The same CDR3 is also encoded by other DNA sequences in this sample. The chain links TRDV1 to TRDJ1, with TRDD3 matching 13 bases. TCRdb lists no J gene, so it was determined here by aligning the DNA to germline. The CDR3 has 23 amino acids. Germline-derived CDR1 and CDR2 are TSWWSYY and QGS. Germline trimming cut 3 bases from V and 5 bases from J; bases unmatched to any gene: 27. The CDR3 coding sequence is TGTGCTCTTGGGGAGCATCGCGCCCTCTTCCACACGGTACTGGGGGATACGGTTGATAAACTCATCTTT. Protein product: CALGEHRALFHTVLGDTVDKLIF.

This clone was detected a few times. The TCRdb protein, from a much larger clone, departs from this DNA's translation at residue 16, likely by read error; the protein shown derives from the DNA. The chain combines TRDV1 with TRDJ1, with 11 positions matching TRDD3. Here the J gene was assigned by germline matching of the DNA, as TCRdb has none. The CDR3 consists of 21 residues. Germline-derived CDR1 and CDR2 are TSWWSYY and QGS. Losses at the gene ends were 2 bases for V and 10 bases for J; bases not matched to a gene: 27. CDR3 loop: CALGEFPYNHVGDTRSGGLIF. The CDR3 nucleotides read TGTGCTCTTGGGGAATTTCCCTATAATCACGTGGGGGATACGCGTAGCGGGGGACTCATCTTT.

On this clone: A read error likely explains why the TCRdb protein, taken from a much larger clone, differs from this DNA's translation at residue 18; the protein shown is translated from the DNA. There is no J gene call, but TRDV1 is given as the V gene; TRDD3 reflects the table's D call only, with no check against the DNA. The CDR3 totals 19 residues. Per germline, CDR1 TSWWSYY and CDR2 QGS. This chain's CDR3 is CALGELVSRWGIPTDKLTF. The DNA for the CDR3 is TGTGCTCTTGGGGAACTAGTATCCCGGTGGGGGATACCCACCGATAAACTCACCTTT.

On this clone itself: A far larger clone is just one base off, so this is likely a read error. This sample also contains other DNA sequences that code for the same CDR3. V and J are TRDV2 and TRDJ1, with unresolved D. Germline assignment: CDR1 GEAIGNYY and CDR2 EKD. The CDR3 loop spans 16 amino acids. The V gene lost 0 bases and the J gene lost 1 base, with 14 bases spanning the gap. CDR3 DNA sequence: TGTGCCTGTGACACCGAGGAAGAGGAGGGCACCGATAAACTCATCTTT. Translating it yields CACDTEEEEGTDKLIF.

Many counts were recorded for this clone. A read error is likely here: a far larger clone is one base away. Other DNA sequences in this specimen translate into the identical CDR3. Here the CDR3 DNA reads TGTGCCTGTGACACCGTACTGGGAACGAACCTGACGGCACAACTCTTCTTT. Translation: CACDTVLGTNLTAQLFF. The J gene is TRDJ2, the V gene TRDV2, with D possibly being TRDD3 (6 bases). CDR1 and CDR2 from the germline V gene are GEAIGNYY and EKD. The CDR3 consists of 17 residues.